The following is a TCR beta chain sequence with its context. Its cognate antigen is unknown. Authors' methods: Junction-only sequences produced by ImmunoSEQ had no quality scores, so filtering differed. Method: immunoSEQ multiplex PCR; TCRdb's copy keeps in-frame clones and lacks some. V, J and clone size are those of that table, while D and trimming were read from the DNA. The sample has hundreds of thousands of clones; 90% to 95% are singletons. This sample is drawn from a study of shared clonotypes between healthy human individuals. Study summary: Three plates each covered CD4 naive and memory; CD8 naive two, CD8 memory one.

Study-wide findings and caveats: Across subsets, estimated richness was generally greater for naive than for memory populations. Generation probabilities were higher for clonotypes shared across all four sorted-subset donors than for unshared ones.

Naivety among CD8 cells was defined by CD45RO negativity and positive CCR7 selection, thereby excluding terminally differentiated effector memory CD45RA+ cells. Germline CDR1 SNHLY, CDR2 FYNNEI. V lost 11 bases to trimming and J lost 9 bases, with 20 bases between them. The CDR3 spans 13 residues. J is TRBJ2-4 and V is TRBV2, with D maybe TRBD2 (6 bases). The clonotype was recovered from a woman between 25 and 40 years old in good health. Sequencing was carried out using naive CD8+ T cells sorted from blood. The DNA of the CDR3 is TGTGCCCAAGATGAAACGGGAGAGGGCATTCAGTACTTC. Encoded protein: CAQDETGEGIQYF.